These 16 T cell receptor beta chains originate from one sample sequenced in a study of blood T cell repertoires in COVID-19. TCRdb's copy holds only in-frame clones and misses some; the assay was immunoSEQ multiplex PCR. The data contain over 250,000 clones, about 80% of them singletons. Sample: peripheral blood. These receptors originate from a woman aged 45-60 years who had recovered from COVID-19.

The rearrangement joins TRBV7-2 to TRBJ1-5; 9 nucleotides match TRBD1. The J segment lost 5 bases and the V segment lost 5 bases, leaving 7 bases of the junction unmatched. The CDR3 sequence is 15 residues long. Germline V gene data show CDR1 as SGHTA and CDR2 as FQGNSA. CDR3 nucleotides: TGTGCCAGCAGCCTTCAACAGGGGGCGCATCAGCCCCAGCATTTT. Its translation is CASSLQQGAHQPQHF.

This clone was recorded only once. The rearrangement joins TRBV21-1 to TRBJ2-7; the listed D gene, TRBD1, was not tested against the DNA. TRBV21-1 is assigned pseudogene status. The CDR3 is made up of 15 amino acids. The DNA for the CDR3 is TGTGCCAGCAGCAAACAGGGCAGGGGGCCGGGCGAGCAGTACTTC. Translated: CASSKQGRGPGEQYF.

DNA for the CDR3: TGTGCCAGTAGTAGTACTAGCGGCTCCTACGAGCAGTACTTC. Translation: CASSSTSGSYEQYF. The rearrangement uses TRBV19 and TRBJ2-7; 8 bases fit TRBD2. The CDR3 has 14 residues. Germline CDR1 reads LNHDA; CDR2 reads SQIVND (reference sequence). V lost 4 bases to trimming and J lost 0 bases; unmatched junction nucleotides: 2. Variable domain in full (rest from reference TRBV19 and TRBJ2-7): DGGITQSPKYLFRKEGQNVTLSCEQNLNHDAMYWYRQDPGQGLRLIYYSQIVNDFQKGDIAEGYSVSREKKESFPLTVTSAQKNPTAFYLCASSSTSGSYEQYFGPGTRLTVT.

DNA of the CDR3: TGTGCCAGCAGTGAAGCCGGACAGGGCATCACTGAAGCTTTCTTT. Translating it yields CASSEAGQGITEAFF. The chain employs TRBV6-1 and TRBJ1-1; TRBD1 matches 8 bases. The ends lost 0 bases at V and 4 bases at J; junction bases unmatched: 4. CDR3 size: 15 residues. Looked up from germline, CDR1 is MNHNS and CDR2 is SASEGT.

In its sample, this clone was seen once. The V call is TRBV7-9, the J call TRBJ2-5; 15 nucleotides align to TRBD2. Trimming cost V 5 bases and J 7 bases; bases outside gene matches: 5. CDR1 and CDR2 (germline): SEHNR, FQNEAQ (reference sequence). The CDR3 covers 15 residues. The CDR3 spells CASSHGLAGGMTQYF. The DNA for the CDR3 is TGTGCCAGCAGCCATGGACTAGCGGGAGGGATGACCCAGTACTTC.

V usage is TRBV4-3 and J usage is TRBJ1-1; D is possibly TRBD1 (5 bases). CDR1 and CDR2 from the germline V gene are LGHNA and YSLEER. Trimming removed 0 bases at V and 7 bases at J, with 12 bases between. The CDR3 is made up of 14 amino acids. The CDR3 reads CASSQDYTGFEAFF. CDR3 DNA: TGCGCCAGCAGCCAAGATTACACAGGATTTGAAGCTTTCTTT.

V gene TRBV2 combines with J gene TRBJ2-2; tentatively, D is TRBD2 (5 bases). The CDR3 is 16 residues long. V dropped 6 bases and J dropped 1 base, with 15 bases sitting between them. CDR1 SNHLY and CDR2 FYNNEI come from the germline V gene. The CDR3 region is CASSPRERRNTGELFF. Here the CDR3 DNA reads TGTGCCAGCAGCCCACGCGAGCGGAGGAACACCGGGGAGCTGTTTTTT. Using reference TRBV2 and TRBJ2-2 for the parts outside the CDR3, the full variable domain is EPEVTQTPSHQVTQMGQEVILRCVPISNHLYFYWYRQILGQKVEFLVSFYNNEISEKSEIFDDQFSVERPDGSNFTLKIRSTKLEDSAMYFCASSPRERRNTGELFFGEGSRLTVL.

The genes are TRBV4-2 and TRBJ2-3; no definite D call. The CDR3 length is 14 residues. V dropped 1 base and J dropped 3 bases, with 8 bases sitting between them. Germline CDR1 LGHNA, CDR2 YNFKEQ. The CDR3 protein is CASSQVMRTDTQYF. CDR3 nucleotide sequence: TGTGCCAGCAGCCAAGTTATGAGGACAGATACGCAGTATTTT.

V and J are TRBV28 and TRBJ2-2; D is perhaps TRBD1 (6 bases). The V gene's germline CDR1 is MDHEN and CDR2 SYDVKM. Trimming took 6 bases from V and 1 from J, leaving 15 bases between them. CDR3 size: 16 residues. The CDR3 protein is CASRPPGHLNTGELFF. CDR3 bases: TGTGCCAGCAGACCACCGGGACACTTGAACACCGGGGAGCTGTTTTTT.

V is TRBV5-1 and J is TRBJ2-7; 8 bases are shared with TRBD2. The CDR3 contains 14 residues. In germline, CDR1 is SGHRS, CDR2 YFSETQ. V was pared by 4 bases and J by 1 base, with 4 bases of the junction left unmatched. CDR3 region: CASSRGGNSYEQYF. DNA of the CDR3: TGCGCCAGCAGCCGGGGGGGTAATTCCTACGAGCAGTACTTC.

This clone was counted once. This chain joins TRBV2 and TRBJ2-7; D might be TRBD1 (7 bases). CDR1 SNHLY and CDR2 FYNNEI come from the germline V gene. This CDR3 spans 14 amino acids. Between the trimmed V and J ends, which lost 3 bases and 3 bases, there was a span of 12 bases. The chain's CDR3 is CASSELQGGYEQYF. The CDR3 DNA sequence: TGTGCCAGCAGTGAGCTCCAGGGGGGCTACGAGCAGTACTTC.

Only a few counts were recorded for this clone. This rearrangement joins TRBV7-9 to TRBJ2-7; 8 positions match TRBD1. The germline V gene has CDR1 SEHNR and CDR2 FQNEAQ (reference sequence). After removal of 4 bases from V and 6 bases from J, the junction contained 8 bases not matched to a gene. The CDR3 is 14 residues long. The DNA of the CDR3 is TGTGCCAGCAGCTACGGACAGGGAGGATCCGAGCAGTACTTC. Translation: CASSYGQGGSEQYF.

This clone was detected once. The chain uses TRBV4-3 and TRBJ2-7, with 7 nucleotides matching TRBD2. Germline V gene lookup returns CDR1 LGHNA and CDR2 YSLEER. The trim removed 1 base at V and 7 bases at J, leaving 7 bases unmatched. The CDR3 spans 14 residues. CDR3 sequence (DNA): TGCGCCAGCAGCCAAGCCGGTAGCGGGCAAGAGCAGTACTTC. Protein: CASSQAGSGQEQYF.

This chain joins TRBV6-5 and TRBJ2-7; possibly TRBD1 for D (6 bases). Germline-derived CDR1 and CDR2 are MNHEY and SVGAGI. V lost 5 bases, J lost 0 bases, and 11 bases lay in between. The CDR3 runs 14 residues. DNA for the CDR3: TGTGCCAGCAGTATCGGGACACACTCCTACGAGCAGTACTTC. Translating gives CASSIGTHSYEQYF.

The rearrangement joins TRBV9 to TRBJ2-2, with TRBD2 matching 7 bases. V gave up 2 bases and J gave up 1 base; unmatched junction bases: 8. CDR1 is SGDLS and CDR2 is YYNGEE in the germline V gene. This CDR3 comprises 17 residues. The CDR3 reads CASSVGDSGLNTGELFF. In DNA, the CDR3 is TGTGCCAGCAGCGTCGGTGATAGCGGGCTGAACACCGGGGAGCTGTTTTTT.

The genes are TRBV4-3 and TRBJ2-7, with a possible D match to TRBD2 (6 bases). Germline CDR1 LGHNA, CDR2 YSLEER. V lost 1 base, J lost 0 bases, and 10 bases lay in between. The CDR3 is made up of 15 amino acids. This CDR3 is CASSQVSGFSYEQYF. For the CDR3, the DNA is TGCGCCAGCAGCCAAGTAAGCGGGTTCTCCTACGAGCAGTACTTC.